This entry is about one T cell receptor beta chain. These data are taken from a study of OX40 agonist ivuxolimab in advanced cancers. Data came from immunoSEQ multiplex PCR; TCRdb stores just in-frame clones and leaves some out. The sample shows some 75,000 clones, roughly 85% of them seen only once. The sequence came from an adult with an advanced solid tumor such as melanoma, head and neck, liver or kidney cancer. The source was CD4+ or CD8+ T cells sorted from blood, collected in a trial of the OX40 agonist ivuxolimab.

The CDR3 bases are TGTGCCAGCTCCGTACAGCCGAGCTCCTACGAGCAGTACTTC. Translated, it gives CASSVQPSSYEQYF. This chain uses TRBV6-5 with TRBJ2-7; no clear D gene. Trimming removed 8 bases at V and 0 bases at J, with 14 bases between. CDR1 and CDR2 from the germline V gene are MNHEY and SVGAGI. This CDR3 contains 14 residues.